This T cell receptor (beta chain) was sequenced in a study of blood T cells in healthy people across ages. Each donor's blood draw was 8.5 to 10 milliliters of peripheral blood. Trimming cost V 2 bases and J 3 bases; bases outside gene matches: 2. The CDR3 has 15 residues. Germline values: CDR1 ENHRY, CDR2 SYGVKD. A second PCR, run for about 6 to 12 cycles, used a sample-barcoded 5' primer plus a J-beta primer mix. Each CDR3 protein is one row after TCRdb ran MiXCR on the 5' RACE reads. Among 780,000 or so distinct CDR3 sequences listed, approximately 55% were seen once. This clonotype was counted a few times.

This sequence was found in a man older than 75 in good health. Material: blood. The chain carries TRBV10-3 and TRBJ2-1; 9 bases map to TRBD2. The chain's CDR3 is CAISEVAGVYNEQFF. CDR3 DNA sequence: TGTGCCATCAGTGAGGTAGCGGGAGTCTACAATGAGCAGTTCTTC.